What follows are 9 T cell receptor beta chains derived from one specimen sequenced in a study of graft-versus-host responses after intestinal transplantation. The data were produced by immunoSEQ multiplex PCR, yet TCRdb's version contains in-frame clones alone and is incomplete. The repertoire has approximately 100,000 clones, about 84% of them found once; the top ten carry 1.4%. This sample comprised PBMCs, obtained 255 days after intestinal transplant. The receptors derive from a human patient who received an intestinal transplant, so some T cells may come from the graft donor.

This chain uses TRBV2 with TRBJ2-5; D is possibly TRBD1 or TRBD2 (6 bases each). Per the germline V gene, CDR1 is SNHLY and CDR2 is FYNNEI. Between the trimmed V and J ends, which lost 4 bases and 5 bases, there was a span of 14 bases. The CDR3 contains 14 residues. CDR3 protein: CASSVEGGRETQYF. As DNA, the CDR3 is TGTGCCAGCAGTGTGGAGGGGGGCCGGGAGACCCAGTACTTC.

The V gene is TRBV6-5, the J gene TRBJ2-7; D gene unclear. The CDR3 consists of 11 residues. V shed 6 bases and J shed 0 bases, with 3 bases lying between them. The V gene's germline CDR1 is MNHEY and CDR2 SVGAGI. This CDR3 reads CASRVSYEQYF. The CDR3 bases are TGTGCCAGCAGGGTCTCCTACGAGCAGTACTTC.

The gene calls are TRBV7-9 and TRBJ2-7; D perhaps matches TRBD1 (6 bases). The germline gives CDR1 SEHNR, CDR2 FQNEAQ (reference sequence). The CDR3 sequence is 16 residues long. Deletions cut 5 bases from V and 2 bases from J, with 19 bases between. CDR3 nucleotides: TGTGCCAGCAGCCCCCCCTCTAAGGACAGAACCTACGAGCAGTACTTC. It specifies CASSPPSKDRTYEQYF. The entire variable domain, with the rest obtained from reference TRBV7-9 and TRBJ2-7, is as follows: DTGVSQNPRHKITKRGQNVTFRCDPISEHNRLYWYRQTLGQGPEFLTYFQNEAQLEKSRLLSDRFSAERPKGSFSTLEIQRTEQGDSAMYLCASSPPSKDRTYEQYFGPGTRLTVT.

V is TRBV15 and J is TRBJ1-3, with D possibly being TRBD1 (5 bases). CDR3 size: 11 residues. The V gene's germline CDR1 is LNHNV and CDR2 YYDKDF (reference sequence). V lost 4 bases and J lost 9, with 7 bases in between. The CDR3 region is CATSKGATIYF. The CDR3 DNA reads as TGTGCCACCAGCAAAGGGGCCACCATATATTTT.

The J gene is TRBJ1-1, the V gene TRBV21-1. TRBV21-1 is noted as a pseudogene. This CDR3 spans 16 amino acids. CDR3 DNA: TGTGCCAGCAGCAAAGTATATCGACGGCCGAACACTGAAGCTTTCTTT. Residues: CASSKVYRRPNTEAFF.

This clone was seen only once. The chain recombines TRBV15 with TRBJ1-6; D uncertain. The CDR3 has 14 amino acids. V lost 1 base and J lost 9, with 10 bases in between. Germline loops: CDR1 LNHNV, CDR2 YYDKDF (reference sequence). The CDR3 DNA reads TGTGCCACCAGCAGAGGCAGGCCTCGTTCACCCCTCCACTTT. It codes for CATSRGRPRSPLHF. Together with reference TRBV15 and TRBJ1-6, the CDR3 gives the full variable domain: DAMVIQNPRYQVTQFGKPVTLSCSQTLNHNVMYWYQQKSSQAPKLLFHYYDKDFNNEADTPDNFQSRRPNTSFCFLDIRSPGLGDTAMYLCATSRGRPRSPLHFGNGTRLTVT.

CDR3 sequence reads: CASSVSPTQTGELFF. The CDR3 DNA sequence: TGCGCCAGCAGCGTATCGCCGACTCAGACCGGGGAGCTGTTTTTT. This rearrangement joins TRBV5-1 to TRBJ2-2; D is undetermined. Germline CDR1 and CDR2: SGHRS and YFSETQ. Trimming cost V 4 bases and J 5 bases, with 15 bases left between them. The CDR3 runs 15 residues. The whole variable domain, filled in from reference TRBV5-1 and TRBJ2-2, reads KAGVTQTPRYLIKTRGQQVTLSCSPISGHRSVSWYQQTPGQGLQFLFEYFSETQRNKGNFPGRFSGRQFSNSRSEMNVSTLELGDSALYLCASSVSPTQTGELFFGEGSRLTVL.

J is TRBJ2-6 and V is TRBV4-3; D is perhaps TRBD1 (5 bases). Looked up from germline, CDR1 is LGHNA and CDR2 is YSLEER. Trimming left V 0 bases short and J 2 bases short, with 17 bases between. The CDR3 runs to 19 residues. CDR3 protein: CASSQDMGRTPTGANVLTF. The DNA for the CDR3 is TGCGCCAGCAGCCAAGATATGGGGCGGACACCGACTGGGGCCAACGTCCTGACTTTC.

The CDR3 reads CASSQMGPTEAFF. CDR3 DNA: TGTGCCAGCAGTCAAATGGGGCCGACTGAAGCTTTCTTT. The chain uses TRBV28 and TRBJ1-1, with a tentative D call TRBD1 (5 bases). The CDR3 covers 13 residues. With 5 bases removed from V and 5 bases from J, the gap between germline ends came to 12 bases. Germline V gene lookup returns CDR1 MDHEN and CDR2 SYDVKM.